This T cell receptor (beta chain) was documented in a study of cytomegalovirus exposure and HLA in healthy donors (dated by TCRdb to between 2016 and 2019). For the wider study: An earlier analysis of several hundred of the donors reported approximately 270 Gb of sequence data and 117 million unique TCR beta sequences from about 179 million T cells. Typing coverage differed by locus: A, B, C, DRB1 and DQB1 were typed in about 620-630 donors, DQA1 in 500 to 550, DPA1 in 606, and DPB1 in just under 490. The study was designed to test whether signatures of past pathogen exposure could be identified by cataloging public T cell receptors. Among some 400 genotyped donors of the cohort, an average of about 220,000 unique TCR beta nucleotide sequences was sequenced per donor, of which about 18% were non-productive. Donor age, sex, ethnicity and CMV serostatus were compiled alongside the repertoire data. Of the 350 to 450 genotyped donors, roughly 85% fell in the genetic ancestry cluster associated with self-reported Caucasian donors. An earlier analysis of about 620 of the donors applied high-throughput TCR beta sequencing to assess whether each TCR beta V gene segment acted as functional or pseudogenic. An early release covering some 640 HLA-typed donors comprised about 300 gigabases of sequencing data and about 90 million unique TCR sequences. In the later analysis, no new phenotypic data were used to find candidate immune exposures; instead, reliance was placed on TCR beta sequences and their occurrence across donors. HLA typing covered class I and class II loci at four-digit resolution. Besides the first cohort of roughly 640 subjects, a separate validation cohort made up of 95 to 150 different subjects was used. The study profiled the T cell repertoires of fewer than 850 subjects by immunosequencing and related them to cytomegalovirus serostatus. All discovery cohort repertoires had been generated using a single sequencing platform. Because of strong linkage in the cohort, four to six DR-DQ haplotypes were treated as single units for association and clustering. High-throughput TCR immunosequencing, statistical association of individual TCRs with disease status, and machine learning were combined to predict cytomegalovirus infection status. In a later genetic analysis, genome-wide SNP genotypes for about three fifths of the roughly 670 donors were used, and that subset was treated as a discovery cohort. In a later analysis, previously published TCR beta repertoires from several hundred donors were re-analyzed and high-resolution HLA genotyping was added so that TCR occurrence patterns could be studied.

Ends trimmed: V by 1 base, J by 4 bases; bases unmatched to a gene: 3. Including cysteine and phenylalanine, the CDR3 has 14 amino acids. The sequence is cut down to CDR3 DNA, 42 bases in frame from base 1. CDR1 and CDR2 are read off the germline V gene as SGHTA and FQGNSA. As to this clone: This receptor's antigen is unknown. No much larger clone is present one base from it, and per-base qualities are unavailable.

Overall study outcomes, separate from this receptor: Because HLA typing was unavailable for some donors at each locus, only the typed subset was used in association tests. The study listed approximately 150 TCR beta chains as associated with cytomegalovirus. In a later analysis, HLA-associated TCR beta chains showed more clonal expansion and lower generation probabilities than non-associated chains that were equally common. An earlier analysis of around 540 of the donors showed that most TCR beta V segments appeared in productive rearrangements either about 90% or about 30% of the time, which broadly matched IMGT annotations. When HLA alleles, especially DR and DQ, strongly co-occurred, TCR associations were difficult to assign to individual alleles. A cluster of highly shared sequence variants was judged likely to be a technical artifact of the sequencing pipeline. The authors suggested that the approach could potentially be generalized to other disease states and immunological phenotypes. The only immune exposure information available for the cohort was CMV serostatus. Correlated functional status among segregating V segments might reflect linkage disequilibrium, but an unknown experimental factor could not be ruled out. In a later analysis, TCR association rates were found to vary across HLA loci, with the most associated TCRs seen for DRB1 alleles and the fewest for HLA-C alleles. According to a later analysis, most CMV-associated TCR beta chains appeared to be HLA-restricted, and the HLA associations seemed to be driven largely by CMV exposure. The classifier was reported to diagnose cytomegalovirus status with high specificity and sensitivity in both the original and validation cohorts. The presence/absence analyses assumed that sequencing depth was roughly uniform across donors, and that assumption may not be true. In a later analysis, more than 15,000 TCR beta sequences were associated with specific HLA alleles at a false discovery rate of 0.05. According to a later genetic analysis, donors in an Asian-associated ancestry cluster had fewer N-insertions in productive TCRs than the roughly 700-donor mean. Roughly 15 rarely observed V segments, including chromosome 9 orphons, were excluded from the earlier analysis of some 590 of the donors because counts were too low. The cohort was sequenced for TCR beta chains only, and without alpha or paired-chain data the features that could be detected were limited. Most TCR sequences were observed very rarely across donors, whereas some public TCRs were present in many individuals. The 87-base-pair reads could not distinguish some IMGT-functional V segments, including TRBV6-2 and TRBV6-3, so those segments were excluded. A further reported finding was that TCR beta sequences accurately predicted the HLA-A and HLA-B alleles for most subjects in the first cohort. In a later analysis, several top co-occurrence clusters were reported to appear linked to parvovirus B19, influenza, CMV and Epstein-Barr virus. In a later genetic analysis, a missense DCLRE1C variant was associated with V-gene and J-gene trimming of TCR beta chains, and the association was replicated in an independent cohort. A few of the identified cytomegalovirus-associated TCR beta chains were confirmed in vitro to be specific for cytomegalovirus antigens.

Library generation was performed with the immunoSEQ multiplex PCR assay. The multiplex PCR relied on a mix of 60 forward primers for TCR Vbeta segments and 13 reverse primers for TCR Jbeta segments. The CDR3 region of rearranged TCR beta genes was amplified from genomic DNA with a multiplex PCR assay. Amplified TCR beta libraries were sequenced as 87-base-pair reads on the Illumina HiSeq System. The original methods were these. A later analysis tallied roughly 78 million unique TCR beta chains across the 666 repertoires, and approximately 11 million of those chains were shared by two or more donors. To remove PCR and sequencing errors, raw reads were error-corrected and collapsed into unique sequences using a nearest-neighbor algorithm that merged closely related sequences. CDR3 sequences were aligned to IMGT reference sequences to assign V, D and J gene segments. For a sequence to be retained, at least a six-nucleotide match to both a V gene segment and a J gene segment was required. Rearrangements were called productive when the CDR3 lacked stop codons and stayed in frame with V and J; all others were non-productive. Following IMGT convention, CDR3 was defined as the stretch from the second conserved V-encoded cysteine to the conserved J-encoded phenylalanine. In an earlier analysis of around 640 of the donors, sequences lacking an unambiguous match to a single V gene segment were excluded. In an earlier analysis of several hundred of the donors, a V segment was called functional when productive rearrangements were above 56.7%, and segregating when the standard deviation between donors exceeded 5%. A statistical classification framework was built to diagnose cytomegalovirus status from the catalog of TCR beta chain sequences. In a later analysis, TCR nucleotide sequences were compared against IMGT/GENE-DB human TR gene sequences so that V and J genes could be assigned. The TCRdist pipeline was used in a later analysis to assign CDR3 sequences and most-parsimonious VDJ recombination scenarios. In a later analysis, each TCR beta chain was defined by its CDR3 amino acid sequence together with its V-gene family, and reads lacking a unique V-gene family were excluded. As a way to deal with suspected cross-contamination and a sequencing artifact, a later analysis dropped hundreds of nucleotide sequences that were highly shared and had low generation probability. In a later analysis, a clonal expansion index for each public chain was calculated from normalized within-repertoire ranks of inferred template counts. In a later analysis, generation probabilities were computed with a VDJ recombination model fitted to out-of-frame rearrangements, and the resulting probabilities were checked against IGoR. Hypergeometric tests were used in a later analysis to score TCR-TCR, TCR-HLA and TCR-CMV co-occurrence, with a repertoire-size bias correction applied to the TCR pairs. A later analysis estimated false discovery rates by permuting HLA or CMV assignments 20 times. In a later analysis, co-occurring TCRs were grouped using DBSCAN, with TCRdist sequence similarity added in when clustering inside HLA-allele-positive subsets. Co-occurrence clustering excluded repertoires with fewer than 30,000 or more than 120,000 public chains, plus five with anomalous nucleotide sharing. TCRdb provides this immuneACCESS table in a form limited to in-frame rearrangements. Some clones are lacking; in checked studies, under half of them reflect an unresolved V gene, and why the rest are absent is not known. The V and J calls and the clone size are those of that table, but D and trimming were determined from the DNA. This sample comprises 150,000 to 200,000 clones, 75% to 85% of them detected only once. The top ten clonotypes cover over 2% of the sample.

In total, 630 or so healthy bone marrow donors made up the cohort. Cohort members were all nominally healthy when sampled, although unrecorded immune exposures were likely present. The donor was CMV seronegative and belonged to the group of 352 seronegative cohort members. A peripheral blood sample was collected from each donor, and TCR beta sequencing was performed on peripheral blood mononuclear cells. The Qiagen DNeasy Blood Extraction Kit was used to extract genomic DNA from the blood cell samples. The sequencing input was PBMCs. The TCR comes from a woman aged 30 to 39 in good health and CMV-seronegative. The V and J segments used are TRBV7-2 and TRBJ2-7, with 8 bases in between that match TRBD1. Read as DNA, the sequence is TGTGCCAGCAGCTTAGACGGACAGGGTTACGAGCAGTACTTC. Its amino acids are CASSLDGQGYEQYF.